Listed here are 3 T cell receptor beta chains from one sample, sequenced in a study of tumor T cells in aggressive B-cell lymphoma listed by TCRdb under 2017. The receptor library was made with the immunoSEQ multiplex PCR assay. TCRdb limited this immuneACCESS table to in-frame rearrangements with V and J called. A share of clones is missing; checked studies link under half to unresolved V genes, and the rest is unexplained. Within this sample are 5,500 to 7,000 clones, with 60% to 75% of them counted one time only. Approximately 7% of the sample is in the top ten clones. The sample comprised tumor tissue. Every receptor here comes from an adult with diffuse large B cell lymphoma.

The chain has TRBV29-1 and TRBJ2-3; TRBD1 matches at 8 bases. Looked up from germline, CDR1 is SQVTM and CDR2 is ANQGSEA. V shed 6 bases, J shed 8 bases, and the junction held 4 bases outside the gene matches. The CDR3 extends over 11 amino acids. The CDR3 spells CSVVRGLTQYF. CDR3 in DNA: TGCAGCGTCGTCAGGGGGCTTACGCAGTATTTT.

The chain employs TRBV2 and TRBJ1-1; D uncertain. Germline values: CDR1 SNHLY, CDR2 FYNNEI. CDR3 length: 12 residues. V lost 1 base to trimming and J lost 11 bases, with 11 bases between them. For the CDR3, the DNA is TGTGCCAGCAGTGAAGGGGAGTTCTTGGCTTTCTTT. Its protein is CASSEGEFLAFF.

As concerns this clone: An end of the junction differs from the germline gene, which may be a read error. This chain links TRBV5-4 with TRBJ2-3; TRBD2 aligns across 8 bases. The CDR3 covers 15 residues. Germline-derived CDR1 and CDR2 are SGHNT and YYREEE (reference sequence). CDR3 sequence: CAGSSLAGPLDTQYF. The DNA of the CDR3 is TGTGCCGGCAGCTCCCTAGCGGGCCCCTTAGATACGCAGTATTTT.